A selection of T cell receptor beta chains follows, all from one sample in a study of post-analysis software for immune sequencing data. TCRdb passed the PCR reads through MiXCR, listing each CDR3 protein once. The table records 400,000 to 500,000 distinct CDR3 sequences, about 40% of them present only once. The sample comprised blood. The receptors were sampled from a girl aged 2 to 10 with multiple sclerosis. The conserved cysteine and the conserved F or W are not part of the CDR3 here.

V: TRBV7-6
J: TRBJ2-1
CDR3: ASSSRFYNEQF

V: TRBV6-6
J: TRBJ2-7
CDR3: ASSYSRGRLAGGEQY

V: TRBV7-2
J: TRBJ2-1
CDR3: ASSPRGRPGNEQF

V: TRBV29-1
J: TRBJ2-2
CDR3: SVEDGSNGELF

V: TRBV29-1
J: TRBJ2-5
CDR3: SVEGSADRDRETQY

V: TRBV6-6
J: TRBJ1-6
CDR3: ASSYSMTGDALH

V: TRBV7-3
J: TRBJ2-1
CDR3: ASSLLGGGEAIEQF

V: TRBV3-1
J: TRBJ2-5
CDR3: ASSLVFTSGAQETQY

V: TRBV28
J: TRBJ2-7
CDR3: ASRSTATSSYEQY

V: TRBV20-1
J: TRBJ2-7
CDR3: SANTGGRGYEQY

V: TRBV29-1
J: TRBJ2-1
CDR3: SVYGGTYNEQF

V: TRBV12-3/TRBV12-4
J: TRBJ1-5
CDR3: ASRGSGTGFNDQPQH

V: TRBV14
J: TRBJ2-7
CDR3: ASSPRGGTYEQY

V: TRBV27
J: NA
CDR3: ASRYLGTTPSYEQY

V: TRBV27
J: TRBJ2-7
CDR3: ASSLTGNPSYEQY

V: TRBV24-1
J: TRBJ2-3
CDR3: ATSDFSGRTQY

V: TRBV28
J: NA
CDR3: ASSFRNEQY

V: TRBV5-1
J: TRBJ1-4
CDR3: ASSLAGTGEKLF

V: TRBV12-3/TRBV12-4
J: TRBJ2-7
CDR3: ASSLFYSYYEQY

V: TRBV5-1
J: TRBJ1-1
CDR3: ASSPEGTEAF

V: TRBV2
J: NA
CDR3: ASSEEVRHEQY

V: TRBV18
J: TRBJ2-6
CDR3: ASSRDRGSGANVLT

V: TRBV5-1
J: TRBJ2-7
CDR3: ASSQGGGQDVRQY

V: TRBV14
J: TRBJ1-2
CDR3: ASSSMAERGYT

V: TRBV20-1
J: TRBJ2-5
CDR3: SASGRGYRETQY

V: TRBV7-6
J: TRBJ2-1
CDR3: ASSLENDYEF

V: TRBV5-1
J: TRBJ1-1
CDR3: ASREQGSTEAF

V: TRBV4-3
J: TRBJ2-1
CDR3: ASSQDIGVSSYNEQF

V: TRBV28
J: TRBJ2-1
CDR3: ASSFPSGGHNEQF

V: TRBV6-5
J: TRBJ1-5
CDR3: ASRQGVGQPQH

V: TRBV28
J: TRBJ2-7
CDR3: ASSSQGLMRYEQY

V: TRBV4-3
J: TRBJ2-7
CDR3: ASSQDLPDEQY

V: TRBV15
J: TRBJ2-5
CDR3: ATSRGAAGETQY

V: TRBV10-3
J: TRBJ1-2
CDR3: AISDVDQGIYGYT

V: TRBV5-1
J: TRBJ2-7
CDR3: ASSLGQEGYEQY

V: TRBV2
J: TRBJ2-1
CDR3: ASGGSAGNGQF

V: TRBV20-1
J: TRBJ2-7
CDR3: SASGQGGYEQY

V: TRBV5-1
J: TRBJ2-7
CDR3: ASRYDRSAYEQY

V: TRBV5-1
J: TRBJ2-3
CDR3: ASSFPTGASTDTQY

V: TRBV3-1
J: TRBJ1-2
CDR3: ASSQYWYYT

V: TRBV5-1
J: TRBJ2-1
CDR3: ASSLRTWNTGELF

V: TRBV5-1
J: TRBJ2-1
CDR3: ASSYGGGRVNEQF

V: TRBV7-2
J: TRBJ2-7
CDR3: ASSLRLAGSYEQY

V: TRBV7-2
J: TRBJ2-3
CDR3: ASSSADSYTDTQY

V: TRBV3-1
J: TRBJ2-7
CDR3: ASSQEGYEQY

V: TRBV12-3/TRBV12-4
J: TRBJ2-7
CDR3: ASSPPRAGSYEQY

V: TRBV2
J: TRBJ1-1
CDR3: ASSEAPTPEAF